The sequence of this T cell receptor beta chain was determined in a study of blood T cell repertoires in COVID-19. Across the study: Sources were T cells, B-cell-depleted T cells, or PBMCs; the material itself was cDNA or gDNA.

As originally analysed: Reference gene primers were amplified, and this amplification served to estimate nucleated cell counts. Libraries were prepared by immunoSEQ multiplex PCR; TCRdb keeps only in-frame clonotypes and omits some of them. V, J and clone size were drawn from that table, and D and trimming were deduced from the DNA. Of around 84,000 clones in the sample, around four fifths are singletons; the top ten hold over 35%. Per the germline V gene, CDR1 is SGHRS and CDR2 is YFSETQ. V was clipped by 0 bases and J by 4 bases, with 5 bases between them. The CDR3 runs 13 residues. The source material was peripheral blood. The origin of this receptor is a man aged 80 or over with active or convalescent COVID-19. The V call is TRBV5-1, the J call TRBJ1-5; D is ambiguous. This CDR3 reads CASSLDGNQPQHF. The CDR3 coding sequence is TGCGCCAGCAGCTTGGACGGTAATCAGCCCCAGCATTTT.